The rows below give T cell receptor beta chains drawn from one sample of a study of long-term antiretroviral therapy in people with HIV. Clones were read by immunoSEQ multiplex PCR, and TCRdb kept only the in-frame ones, dropping some. Among about 25,000 clones listed, around four fifths were seen once. The sample here was unsorted PBMCs, taken approximately 4.5 years after starting antiretroviral therapy. These receptors all stem from a man aged 30 to 39 with HIV. CDR3s include the opening cysteine and the closing phenylalanine or tryptophan. The D gene is left open where the match is weak. Where a row states a size, it is once, few, many or the class of an expanded clone; other rows omit it.

. | TRBJ2-7 | once | TRBV27 | TGTGCCAGCAGCCAGACGACGATGGGACCTTACGAGCAGTACTTC | CASSQTTMGPYEQYF
. | TRBJ2-7 | once | TRBV10-3 | TGTGCCATCAGTGTCGGGTTGGGTAGCGTGACCTACGAGCAGTACTTC | CAISVGLGSVTYEQYF
. | TRBJ2-4 | . | TRBV6-1 | TGTGCCAGCAGTGATCGGGGGGCGGCCAAAAACATTCAGTACTTC | CASSDRGAAKNIQYF
TRBD1 | TRBJ2-2 | . | TRBV5-8 | TGTGCCAGCACCCTGGGGGACAGGGAAAACACCGGGGAGCTGTTTTTT | CASTLGDRENTGELFF
. | TRBJ2-7 | . | TRBV27 | TGTGCCAGCAGTTACCGACTCGGGTCCGACGAGCAGTACTTC | CASSYRLGSDEQYF
. | TRBJ2-7 | once | TRBV27 | TGTGCCAGCAGTTTATTCGGAGACTACGAGCAGTACTTC | CASSLFGDYEQYF
TRBD1 | TRBJ1-4 | . | TRBV7-9 | TGTGCCAGCAGCTTAACTCCAGGACAGGGCCCTAATGAAAAACTGTTTTTT | CASSLTPGQGPNEKLFF
TRBD2 | TRBJ2-7 | . | TRBV4-1 | TGCGCCAGTTATCATCGTAGAGCGGGGGACTACGAGCAGTACTTC | CASYHRRAGDYEQYF
. | TRBJ1-5 | . | TRBV11-2 | TGTGCCAGCAGCTTAAATAGGGAACAGCCCCAGCATTTT | CASSLNREQPQHF
. | TRBJ2-1 | . | TRBV29-1 | TGCAGCGTTCCGGTCAGCCAATCCAATGAGCAGTTCTTC | CSVPVSQSNEQFF
. | TRBJ1-1 | . | TRBV6-5 | TGTGCCAGCAGTTACGACGGCAACACTGAAGCTTTCTTT | CASSYDGNTEAFF
. | TRBJ2-2 | . | TRBV19 | TGTGCCAGTAGTATGGGCCGGGGCACCGGGGAGCTGTTTTTT | CASSMGRGTGELFF
. | TRBJ1-2 | once | TRBV7-2 | TGTGCCAGCAGCCCTGTGGGGCACTATGGCTACACCTTC | CASSPVGHYGYTF
. | TRBJ2-1 | . | TRBV19 | TGTGCCAGTAGTACGCAGTTTCCGCCGAATGAGCAGTTCTTC | CASSTQFPPNEQFF
TRBD1 | TRBJ2-2 | . | TRBV28 | TGTGCCAGCAGTTTATACAGGGGGCAAACACTCACCGGGGAGCTGTTTTTT | CASSLYRGQTLTGELFF
. | TRBJ2-1 | . | TRBV7-9 | TGTGCCAGCAGCTTACCGGACAGTAACAATGAGCAGTTCTTC | CASSLPDSNNEQFF
. | TRBJ2-3 | . | TRBV5-1 | TGCGCCAGCAGCTTGGGTACGGCCACAGATACGCAGTATTTT | CASSLGTATDTQYF
. | TRBJ2-7 | . | TRBV30 | TGTGCCTGGAGTGCGGGGGTCTACGAGCAGTACTTC | CAWSAGVYEQYF
TRBD1 | TRBJ1-2 | . | TRBV5-8 | TGTGCCAGCAGCTTAGCTTGGACAGGGGCTAACTATGGCTACACCTTC | CASSLAWTGANYGYTF
TRBD2 | TRBJ2-3 | few | TRBV15 | TGTGCCACCAGCAGAGCCCTAGCGGAGACCACAGATACGCAGTATTTT | CATSRALAETTDTQYF
. | TRBJ2-7 | . | TRBV6-1 | TGTGCCAGCAGAGACCGTGGGCGGGACTCCTACGAGCAGTACTTC | CASRDRGRDSYEQYF
TRBD1 | TRBJ1-2 | . | TRBV16 | TGTGCCAGCAGCCTTTTGGGACAGGGATCAGGTGGCTACACCTTC | CASSLLGQGSGGYTF
TRBD2 | TRBJ2-7 | . | TRBV19 | TGTGCCAGTAGTATCTACCCGGGACTAGCCTACGAGCAGTACTTC | CASSIYPGLAYEQYF
TRBD1 | TRBJ1-1 | . | TRBV10-3 | TGTGCCATCAGTGAGGGGGACAGGGGGTTTACTGAAGCTTTCTTT | CAISEGDRGFTEAFF
. | TRBJ2-7 | . | TRBV15 | TGTGCCACCAGCAGAATAGGACAGCCGCAGTACTTC | CATSRIGQPQYF
. | TRBJ1-4 | . | TRBV4-1 | TGCGCCAGCAGCCAATCTTTAGAGGCGGGAGGACTGTTTTTT | CASSQSLEAGGLFF
. | TRBJ2-7 | . | TRBV6-5 | TGTGCCAGCAGTTACTCGTGGGGCTACGAGCAGTACTTC | CASSYSWGYEQYF
. | TRBJ2-7 | . | TRBV9 | TGTGCCAGCAGCGGAGGGGAGCAGGGTGACGAGCAGTACTTC | CASSGGEQGDEQYF
. | TRBJ2-1 | . | TRBV2 | TGTGCCAGCAACGAGCGACGGGGGTTCAATGAGCAGTTCTTC | CASNERRGFNEQFF
TRBD2 | TRBJ2-1 | . | TRBV19 | TGTGCCAGTAGTCCGGGGACTAGCGGGGGAGACTACAATGAGCAGTTCTTC | CASSPGTSGGDYNEQFF
TRBD2 | TRBJ2-5 | . | TRBV6-1 | TGTGCCAGCAGGACTAGCGGGATTCAAGAGACCCAGTACTTC | CASRTSGIQETQYF
. | TRBJ2-1 | . | TRBV11-2 | TGTGCCAGCAGCCCGCAGTTCTTC | CASSPQFF
TRBD1 | TRBJ1-2 | . | TRBV14 | TGTGCCAGCAGCCAAGATCGGGACAGGCCCCAAGGCTACACCTTC | CASSQDRDRPQGYTF
TRBD2 | TRBJ2-5 | once | TRBV4-2 | TGTGCCAGCAGCCAAGATGGGGAAGGCGGGGGTTGGGAGACCCAGTACTTC | CASSQDGEGGGWETQYF
. | TRBJ2-1 | once | TRBV18 | TGTGCCAGCTCAAGACCCGGGAATGAGCAGTTCTTC | CASSRPGNEQFF
. | TRBJ2-5 | once | TRBV9 | TGTGCCAGCAGCAGTAGCGGTTTAAAAGAGACCCAGTACTTC | CASSSSGLKETQYF
TRBD1 | TRBJ2-2 | . | TRBV29-1 | TGCAGCGTTGAAGATCTGACAGGGGCAGCCGGGGAGCTGTTTTTT | CSVEDLTGAAGELFF
. | TRBJ1-2 | . | TRBV6-5 | TGTGCCAGCAGGCCCGCCGCGGGGAACTATGGCTACACCTTC | CASRPAAGNYGYTF
. | TRBJ2-7 | . | TRBV27 | TGTGCCAGCAGCTTCGGAGGAGGGGCCTACGAGCAGTACTTC | CASSFGGGAYEQYF
. | TRBJ1-2 | . | TRBV5-6 | TGTGCCAGCAGCTTGGAGAAGAACTATGGCTACACCTTC | CASSLEKNYGYTF
. | TRBJ2-7 | . | TRBV7-6 | TGTGCCAGCAGCTTAGCGGAGACACTAAGCGAGCAGTACTTC | CASSLAETLSEQYF
. | TRBJ1-2 | . | TRBV4-1 | TGCGCCAGCAGCCTGACGCCGGGGGGAAGCTATGGCTACACCTTC | CASSLTPGGSYGYTF
TRBD2 | TRBJ2-1 | . | TRBV6-4 | TGTGCCAGCAGTATGACTAGCGGGAGTGGAAATGAGCAGTTCTTC | CASSMTSGSGNEQFF
. | TRBJ1-2 | . | TRBV7-2 | TGTGCCAGCAGCGGCGCAGGGTGGATCTATGGCTACACCTTC | CASSGAGWIYGYTF
TRBD1 | TRBJ1-6 | few | TRBV27 | TGTGCCAGCAGTTTATTTGGGCAGGGGGATAATTCACCCCTCCACTTT | CASSLFGQGDNSPLHF
TRBD1 | TRBJ2-7 | . | TRBV29-1 | TGCAGCGTTGGTTCCGGGACAGGGAAAAACGAGCAGTACTTC | CSVGSGTGKNEQYF
. | TRBJ1-2 | once | TRBV15 | TGTGCCACCAGCAGAGATCGAAAAGCCTCTAACTATGGCTACACCTTC | CATSRDRKASNYGYTF
. | TRBJ2-5 | . | TRBV6-5 | TGTGCCAGCGGCTTAGGGTACGGAGAGACCCAGTACTTC | CASGLGYGETQYF